This T cell receptor (beta chain) was documented in a study of CD8+CD57+ T cells in acquired aplastic anemia. On the study more broadly: The DNA of sorted CD4+ and CD8+ cells averaged approximately 3.3 ug.

Germline V gene sequence: CDR1 SGHAT, CDR2 FQNNGV. V lost 5 bases and J 0 bases, leaving 8 bases between the germline ends. CDR3 length equals 14 residues. The study, taken as a whole, reports: Approximately 29 was the count of CD8+ CDR3 sequences that patients shared with controls. Controls and patients did not differ significantly in CD8+ Simpson's diversity.

The template used for profiling TCR beta VDJ and CDR3 was genomic DNA. Each CDR3 protein gets one entry after TCRdb re-called the reads with MiXCR. The sample lists about 190,000 distinct CDR3 sequences; approximately 50% were seen once. An expansion of CD8+CD57+ cells by flow cytometry had been shown in patients chosen for sequencing. Untreated patients provided the blood samples, with no therapy given before sampling. A remark on this clonotype: Its target is not known.

This receptor was taken from a human donor with aplastic anemia. The specimen sequenced was sorted CD4+, CD8+, or CD8+CD57+ T cells (not recorded which) from PBMCs. This chain links TRBV11-2 with TRBJ1-3; D uncertain. CDR3 in DNA: TGTGCCAGCAGCCCCTCCGACTCTGGAAACACCATATATTTT. The encoded protein is CASSPSDSGNTIYF.